This T cell receptor beta chain was recovered during a study of HIV-infected children after antiretroviral therapy interruption (dated by TCRdb to between 2018 and 2020). For the wider study: The study included eight children, four on planned treatment interruption and four on continuous treatment, and all eight had a CD4+ count above 500 and a viral load below 50 copies/ml. Alongside thymic output measurements, TCR repertoires of children on planned treatment interruption were compared with TCR repertoires of children on continuous antiretroviral treatment. In the continuous-treatment arm, samples from corresponding weeks 0, 48 and 150 were analyzed. Recorded exposure to EBV and CMV was present in most of the participating children. Samples from the interruption arm were taken at week 0, at week 12, at the end of interruption (week 24 or 48), and about 3 years after the study ended. A median age of around 10 years was recorded in the interruption group, and a median age of 8 years was recorded in the continuous treatment group.

V lost 3 bases and J lost 0 bases; the stretch between them is 12 bases long. Measured from the cysteine to the phenylalanine, the CDR3 is 16 residues long. Only CDR3 DNA remains: 48 bases, in frame from the first base. What the authors observed across the whole study: The small number of patients is a limitation of the study, so the data should be interpreted with caution. The naive CD4+ Gini coefficient rose by the end of treatment interruption, suggesting clonal expansion, and returned to baseline by 3 years. For naive CD4+ repertoires of PTI patients, CDR3 sharing between time points dropped once interruption began, while many sequences were shared between the end of interruption and 3 years later. The sorted CD45RA+ naive cells might contain minor non-naive CD45RA+ populations, such as EMRA or stem memory cells.

Per the publication, the treatment or condition label means: PENTA 11 planned treatment interruption arm or continuous ART arm. Children from the United Kingdom aged 2 to 15 years who had been given at least three-drug ART for at least 24 weeks were enrolled as participants. The study required cryopreserved PBMCs containing at least 5 million viable cells, and a few candidate patients were excluded because of low viable PBMC yield. Using a FACSAria III cell sorter, naive CD4+ CD45RA+ CD45RO- T cells were FACS-sorted out of thawed PBMCs. Sorted cells were fixed, and RNA was extracted using the RNeasy FFPE kit followed by the RNeasy Micro kit. The library was produced with 3' RACE. To correct PCR amplification bias, TCR libraries were generated from RNA with a 3' RACE protocol that used unique molecular identifiers. Amplicon libraries were pooled in groups of up to roughly 12 and sequenced on an Illumina MiSeq using v2 2x250 paired-end chemistry. In the paper's pipeline: Decombinator was used to process the reads, assigning V and J genes and CDR3 and applying barcode-based correction of errors and PCR bias. Repertoires were subsampled to equal depth before Gini coefficients were calculated with the R ineq package. GLIPH, Hamming distance and a shared triplet metric were used to assess CDR3 similarity. The public reads were quality trimmed at Q25 with fastp and then assembled into clones with MiXCR by TCRdb, keeping productive beta chains. Each entry is one CDR3 protein sequence, shown with its most common DNA and genes. Clone size and V and J calls follow TCRdb, not the original study. The sample table lists 30,000 to 50,000 distinct CDR3 sequences, around 7% of them with a count of one. The ten largest clonotypes hold roughly 1% of the sample.

The sample holds many counts of this clonotype. No cognate antigen has been identified for it. No qualities accompany the bases; no much larger clone lies one base away. The rearranged chain carries TRBV23-1 and TRBJ1-5; a tentative D call is TRBD1 (5 bases match). TRBV23-1 qualifies as an ORF whose function is uncertain. Specimen: CD45RA+ CD4+ T cells from PBMCs, pooled from several time points, collected from a donor given antiretroviral therapy, either interrupted or continuous. In light of the paper, this sample's cell subset or site label describes: naive CD4+ CD45RA+ CD45RO- T cells. This clonotype was obtained from a pool of human donors with HIV. Here the CDR3 is given as CASSQRQQYSNQPQHF. The DNA is as follows: TGCGCCAGCAGTCAGCGACAGCAGTATAGCAATCAGCCCCAGCATTTT.